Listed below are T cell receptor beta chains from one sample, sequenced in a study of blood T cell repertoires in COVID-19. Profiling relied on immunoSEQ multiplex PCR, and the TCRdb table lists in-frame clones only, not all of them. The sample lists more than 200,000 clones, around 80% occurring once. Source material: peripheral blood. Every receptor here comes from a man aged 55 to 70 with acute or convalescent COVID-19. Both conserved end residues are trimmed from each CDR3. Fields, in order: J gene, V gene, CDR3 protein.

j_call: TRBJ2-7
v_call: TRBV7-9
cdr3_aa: ASSSTSGTYEQY

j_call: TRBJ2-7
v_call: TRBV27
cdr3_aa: ASSTRQGMAYEQY

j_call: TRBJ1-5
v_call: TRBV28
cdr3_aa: ASSPPGSRNQPQH

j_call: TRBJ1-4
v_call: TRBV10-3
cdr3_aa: AISETYGQGGELF

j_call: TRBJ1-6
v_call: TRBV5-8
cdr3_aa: ASSSYPNGGNSPLH

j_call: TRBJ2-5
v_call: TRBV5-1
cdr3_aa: ASSSTPAGAGETQY

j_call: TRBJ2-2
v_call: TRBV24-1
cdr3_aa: ATSGQGNTGELF

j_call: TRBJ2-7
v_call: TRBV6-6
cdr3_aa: ASSTRDTLIEQY

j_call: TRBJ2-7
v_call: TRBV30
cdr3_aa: AWRPGTVDNEQY

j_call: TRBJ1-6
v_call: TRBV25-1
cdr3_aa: ASSEWGGPSYNSPLH

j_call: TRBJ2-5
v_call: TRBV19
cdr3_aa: ASSPPASPRVDQY

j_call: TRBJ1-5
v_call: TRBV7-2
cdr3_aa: ASSPSGRGDQPQH

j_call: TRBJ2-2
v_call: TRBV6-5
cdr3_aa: ASRLNSGNTGELF

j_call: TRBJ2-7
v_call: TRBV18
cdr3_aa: ASSRTSGRTYEQY

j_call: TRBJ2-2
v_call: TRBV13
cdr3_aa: ASSLLAGGPTGELF

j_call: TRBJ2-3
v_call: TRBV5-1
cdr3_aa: ASTRTGGGTDTQY

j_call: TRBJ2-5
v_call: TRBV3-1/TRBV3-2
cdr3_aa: ASNSPLRGDRETQY

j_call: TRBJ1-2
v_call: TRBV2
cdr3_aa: AGQVIPGGGYT

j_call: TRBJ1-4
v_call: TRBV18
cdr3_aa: ASSPTGTGNEKLF

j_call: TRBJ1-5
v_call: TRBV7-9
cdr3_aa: ASSLVGAGDQPQH

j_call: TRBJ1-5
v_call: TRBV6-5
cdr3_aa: ASTAGTGGNQPQH

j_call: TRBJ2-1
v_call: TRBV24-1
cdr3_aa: ATRAGVNEQF

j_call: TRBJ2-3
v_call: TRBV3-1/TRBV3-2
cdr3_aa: ASSHRSSGGPLGQY

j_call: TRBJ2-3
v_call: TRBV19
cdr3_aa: ASSIRGGTDTQY

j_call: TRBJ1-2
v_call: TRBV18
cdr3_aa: ASSPPGLQTVGYT

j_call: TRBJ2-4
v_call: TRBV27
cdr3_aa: ASSSVGQAAKNIQY

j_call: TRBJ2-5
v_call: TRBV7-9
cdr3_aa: ASSARGLRETQY

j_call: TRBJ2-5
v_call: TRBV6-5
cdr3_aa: ASSLGLAYQETQY

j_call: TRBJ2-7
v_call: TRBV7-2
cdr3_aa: ASSLSGQEPSYEQY

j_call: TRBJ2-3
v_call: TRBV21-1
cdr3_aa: ASSKDRGGDTQY

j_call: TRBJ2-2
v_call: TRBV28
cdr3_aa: ATVLQGRTGELF

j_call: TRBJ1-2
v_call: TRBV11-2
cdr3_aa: ASSLGQTGPWT

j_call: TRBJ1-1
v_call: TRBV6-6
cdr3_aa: ASSLTGGTEAF

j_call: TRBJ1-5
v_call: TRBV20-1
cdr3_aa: SSRKQH

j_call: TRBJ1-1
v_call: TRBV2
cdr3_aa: ASSEEGGASLHRGAF

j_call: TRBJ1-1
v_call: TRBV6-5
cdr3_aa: ASRQYGGGPTEAF

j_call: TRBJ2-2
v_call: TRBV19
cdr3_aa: ASSPRGPTGELF

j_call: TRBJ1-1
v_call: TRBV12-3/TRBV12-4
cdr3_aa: ASTAPTDTEAF

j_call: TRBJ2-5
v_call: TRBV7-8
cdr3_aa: ASSSGQGETQY

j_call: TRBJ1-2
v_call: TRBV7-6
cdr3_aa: ASSLLGYRTNYGYT

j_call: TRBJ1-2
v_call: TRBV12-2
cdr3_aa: ASRPPDRDGYT

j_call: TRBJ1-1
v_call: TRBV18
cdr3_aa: ASSPQGEGTEAF

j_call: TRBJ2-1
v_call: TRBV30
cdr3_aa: AWSVVCGTPHNEQF

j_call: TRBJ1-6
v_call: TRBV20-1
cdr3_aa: SASPGVNSPLH

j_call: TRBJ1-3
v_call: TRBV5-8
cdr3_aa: ASSSTGGGGNTIY

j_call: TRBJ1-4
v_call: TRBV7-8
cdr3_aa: ASSPKRTGVREKLF

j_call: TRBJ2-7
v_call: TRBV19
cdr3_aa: ASSIAPGTPYEQY

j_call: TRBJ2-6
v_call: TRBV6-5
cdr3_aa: ASSYSRVAGANVLT

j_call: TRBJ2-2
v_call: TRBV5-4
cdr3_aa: ASSLGREGTGELF

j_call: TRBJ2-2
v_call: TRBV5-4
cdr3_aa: ASSMGQGGTGELF

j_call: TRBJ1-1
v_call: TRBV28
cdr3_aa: ASKGSRGSSTEAF

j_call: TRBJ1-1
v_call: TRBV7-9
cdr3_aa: ASSPRDTEAF

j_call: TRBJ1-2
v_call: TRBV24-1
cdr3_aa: ATSDVNGGYT

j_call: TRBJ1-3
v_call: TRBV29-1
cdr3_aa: SVRRDRGGNTIY

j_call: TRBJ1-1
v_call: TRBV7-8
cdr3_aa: ASSLRTAQWRRNTEAF

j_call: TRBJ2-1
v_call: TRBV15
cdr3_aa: ATSPGIADRVQF

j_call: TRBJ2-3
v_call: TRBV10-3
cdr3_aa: AISEGEVRGGTQY